This T cell receptor beta chain was identified during a study of blood T cell repertoires in COVID-19. Study in general: Sources were T cells, B-cell-depleted T cells, or PBMCs; the material itself was cDNA or gDNA.

Per germline, CDR1 LGHDT and CDR2 YNNKEL (reference sequence). J gave up 14 bases and V 1 base, and 6 bases lay outside the gene matches. This CDR3 region has 13 residues. Participants were aged about 18 to 90 years from roughly 26 US areas. Original analysis: Amplification of reference gene primers provided the estimated nucleated cell counts. Data came from immunoSEQ multiplex PCR; TCRdb stores just in-frame clones and leaves some out. V and J calls and clone size are those listed in that table; D and trimming were worked out from the DNA. The sample carries about 140,000 clones, approximately 84% recorded once.

The sample taken for sequencing was PBMCs or T cells enriched from blood (not recorded which). The chain links TRBV3-1 (or the pseudogene TRBV3-2) to TRBJ1-2; 11 bases are shared with TRBD1. The source of this sequence is a woman between 50 and 59 years old with acute COVID-19. The CDR3 DNA is TGTGCCAGCAGCCAAGGGGACAGGGGGTCTGAGACCTTC. It translates to CASSQGDRGSETF.